These T cell receptor beta chains were read from a single sample in a study of blood T cell repertoires in COVID-19. The assay was immunoSEQ multiplex PCR, and TCRdb's table has in-frame clones only and misses some. The sample records about 200,000 clones, over 75% being singletons. The sample taken for sequencing was peripheral blood. Source of these receptors: a person aged 70 to 85 with COVID-19, enrolled during active disease. The CDR3 runs from the conserved cysteine through the conserved F or W. Fields, in order: clone size, J gene, D gene, V gene, CDR3 DNA, CDR3 protein. D genes are given only for firm matches. Clone sizes are given selectively: once, few, many, or a class where the clone is expanded.

>-|TRBJ2-2|-|TRBV5-1
TGCGCCAGCAGCTGGGGGCAGGGGAGAGACCTCACCGGGGAGCTGTTTTTT
CASSWGQGRDLTGELFF
>-|TRBJ2-7|-|TRBV29-1
TGCAGCGTTGAACGCGGGTCCGAGCAGTACTTC
CSVERGSEQYF
>once|TRBJ1-2|-|TRBV4-3
TGCGCCAGCAGCCAAGCACGCGAGGGATTGGACTATGGCTACACCTTC
CASSQAREGLDYGYTF
>-|TRBJ1-2|TRBD1|TRBV27
TGTGCCAGCAGTTTAGGGACAGGGGGAGGACGATACTATGGCTACACCTTC
CASSLGTGGGRYYGYTF
>-|TRBJ1-6|-|TRBV27
TGTGCCAGCAGTCCATTAAATACTTACAGGGTAAATTCACCCCTCCACTTT
CASSPLNTYRVNSPLHF
>many|TRBJ2-7|-|TRBV5-1
TGCGCCAGCAGCTTGGCGGTCGACAGCTACGAGCAGTACTTC
CASSLAVDSYEQYF
>-|TRBJ2-7|-|TRBV20-1
TGCAGTGCGAGTCAGGGCGGAGCCCGCTCCTACGAGCAGTACTTC
CSASQGGARSYEQYF
>-|TRBJ2-2|-|TRBV19
TGTGCCAGTAGCGCAGGGACCGGGGAGCTGTTTTTT
CASSAGTGELFF
>-|TRBJ2-3|-|TRBV5-4
TGTGCCAGCAGCTTGCAGGGGACCACAGATACGCAGTATTTT
CASSLQGTTDTQYF
>-|TRBJ2-7|-|TRBV3-1/TRBV3-2
TGTGCCAGCAGCCCCCTAGCTGGAGGGGACGAGCAGTACTTC
CASSPLAGGDEQYF
>-|TRBJ1-6|TRBD1|TRBV7-3
TGTGCCAGCAGCTTAAGGGGACAGGGGGTACCTTCACCCCTCCACTTT
CASSLRGQGVPSPLHF
>once|TRBJ1-2|-|TRBV4-1
TGCGCCAGCAGCCAAGACCCAAACAGGGCCTATGGCTACACCTTC
CASSQDPNRAYGYTF
>-|TRBJ2-3|-|TRBV5-5
TGTGCCAGCAGCTTGGTACAGGAAAGCACAGATACGCAGTATTTT
CASSLVQESTDTQYF
>-|TRBJ2-2|-|TRBV28
TGTGCCAGCAGTTTACAGGGGGAGCTGTTTTTT
CASSLQGELFF
>-|TRBJ2-7|TRBD2|TRBV7-2
TGTGCCAGCAGCTTAGTCGGGGGGTCCCCGCCGTTTCGGGAGCAGTACTTC
CASSLVGGSPPFREQYF
>-|TRBJ2-3|TRBD2|TRBV27
TGTGCCAGCAGTTTATCCCTAGCGGGAACCACAGATACGCAGTATTTT
CASSLSLAGTTDTQYF
>-|TRBJ2-3|-|TRBV5-6
TGTGCCAGCAGCTTGGGACCACGACATTCAGATACGCAGTATTTT
CASSLGPRHSDTQYF
>once|TRBJ2-5|TRBD1|TRBV19
TGTGCCAGTAGTATGGACAGGGGGCGGGAGACCCAGTACTTC
CASSMDRGRETQYF
>few|TRBJ1-1|-|TRBV7-2
TGTGCCAGCAGCCCCAACGGACAGACGTACACTGAAGCTTTCTTT
CASSPNGQTYTEAFF
>-|TRBJ1-2|TRBD1|TRBV19
TGTGCCAGTAGCTCGGGACAGGGAATTGGCTATCGTGGCTACACCTTC
CASSSGQGIGYRGYTF
>-|TRBJ2-7|-|TRBV1
TGCACCACCGGATCTAGCGGGAGTGCCCACGAGCAGTACTTC
CTTGSSGSAHEQYF
>-|TRBJ2-7|TRBD2|TRBV5-5
TGTGCCAGCAGCTTGGCTGCACTAGCGGGTTCTCGGGCGTACTTC
CASSLAALAGSRAYF
>-|TRBJ2-7|-|TRBV27
TGTGCCAGCAGTTTTGGGGCCCCCTACGAGCAGTACTTC
CASSFGAPYEQYF
>-|TRBJ1-1|TRBD1|TRBV9
TGTGCCAGCAGCGTAGGGCAGGGGGTGAACACTGAAGCTTTCTTT
CASSVGQGVNTEAFF
>-|TRBJ2-7|TRBD1|TRBV9
TGTGCCAGCAGCGTAGAGAGCAGGGGGCACGAGCAGTACTTC
CASSVESRGHEQYF
>-|TRBJ1-5|-|TRBV4-1
TGCGCCAGCAGCCAAGAGGAGAGCCGTTTGCATTTT
CASSQEESRLHF
>-|TRBJ2-1|-|TRBV7-2
TGTGCCAGCAGCTTAGTGGCTAGCGCTAAATACAATGAGCAGTTCTTC
CASSLVASAKYNEQFF
>-|TRBJ1-2|-|TRBV7-9
TGTGCCAGCAGCTTAAACGACAGGAACTATGGCTACACCTTC
CASSLNDRNYGYTF
>-|TRBJ1-6|-|TRBV11-1
TGTGCCAGCAGCTTCTCAACGCGTAATTCACCCCTCCACTTT
CASSFSTRNSPLHF
>once|TRBJ2-7|TRBD1|TRBV28
TGTGCCAGCAGTTTAAACAGGGGGGAGCAGTACTTC
CASSLNRGEQYF
>-|TRBJ1-4|-|TRBV7-9
TGTGCCAGCAGCCCACGGACAAACCCTAATGAAAAACTGTTTTTT
CASSPRTNPNEKLFF
>-|TRBJ1-5|-|TRBV6-6
TGTGCCAGCAGCCAGGACATATTGGTGTATCAGCCCCAGCATTTT
CASSQDILVYQPQHF
>few|TRBJ1-1|TRBD1|TRBV19
TGTGCCAGTGAACCCGGGACAGTTAACACTGAAGCTTTCTTT
CASEPGTVNTEAFF
>-|TRBJ2-7|-|TRBV6-6
TGTGCCAGCAGTTCCCCCAGGGGTATCTCCTACGAGCAGTACTTC
CASSSPRGISYEQYF
>-|TRBJ2-2|TRBD2|TRBV10-3
TGTGCCATCAGTGAGTCCGACCGGGGGGAGTCGAACACCGGGGAGCTGTTTTTT
CAISESDRGESNTGELFF
>-|TRBJ2-2|-|TRBV21-1
TGTGCCAGCAGCAAAGCTTCGCGGGGGATCGGGGAGCTGTTTTTT
CASSKASRGIGELFF
>-|TRBJ2-5|TRBD2|TRBV7-2
TGTGCCAGCAGCAGAACTAGCGGGAGTTGGGAGACCCAGTACTTC
CASSRTSGSWETQYF
>-|TRBJ2-3|-|TRBV18
TGTGCCAGCTCACCCGGGCCTCCCGGGGGCACAGATACGCAGTATTTT
CASSPGPPGGTDTQYF
>-|TRBJ2-3|TRBD1|TRBV7-2
TGTGCCAGCAGCTCCAGGCCCGGGACAGGAGCAAATACGCAGTATTTT
CASSSRPGTGANTQYF
>-|TRBJ2-7|TRBD2|TRBV19
TGTGCCAGTAGTATGGGGGGGGTCATTCGCTCCTACGAGCAGTACTTC
CASSMGGVIRSYEQYF
>-|TRBJ2-7|TRBD2|TRBV19
TGTGCCAGTAGTGAGGGACTAGCGGTTTACGAGCAGTACTTC
CASSEGLAVYEQYF
>-|TRBJ2-7|TRBD2|TRBV27
TGTGCCAGCAGTTTCCGAGCGGGGTACGAGCAGTACTTC
CASSFRAGYEQYF
>-|TRBJ2-7|-|TRBV7-2
TGTGCCAGCAGCTTAGATGTGGTCGGCGAGCAGTACTTC
CASSLDVVGEQYF
>-|TRBJ2-1|TRBD2|TRBV29-1
TGCAGCGTTGTGGCTAGCGGGAGGGTGAATGAGCAGTTCTTC
CSVVASGRVNEQFF
>once|TRBJ2-1|-|TRBV1
TGCACCAGCAGCCAAGATACGGGGGATGAGCAGTTCTTC
CTSSQDTGDEQFF
>-|TRBJ2-1|TRBD2|TRBV18
TGTGCCAGCTCAATGGGACTAGCCCCGAATGAGCAGTTCTTC
CASSMGLAPNEQFF
>-|TRBJ2-2|-|TRBV9
TGTGCCAGCAGCGTAGAGATGAGCGGGGAGCTGTTTTTT
CASSVEMSGELFF
>-|TRBJ1-1|TRBD1|TRBV2
TGTGCCAAGGAACCCAGGGGGAATGAAGCTTTCTTT
CAKEPRGNEAFF
>-|TRBJ2-7|TRBD2|TRBV15
TGTGCCACCAGCAGAGGTGGCGCGGGGGGCTTGAGGAACGAGCAGTACTTC
CATSRGGAGGLRNEQYF
>-|TRBJ1-6|TRBD1|TRBV11-3
TGTGCCAGCAGCGCCGGGACAGTGAATTCACCCCTCCACTTT
CASSAGTVNSPLHF
>-|TRBJ2-1|TRBD2|TRBV7-3
TGTGCCAGCAGCCTTAAGTCGGCAGCGGGAGGGCAGGGTGAGCAGTTCTTC
CASSLKSAAGGQGEQFF
>-|TRBJ2-4|-|TRBV5-6
TGTGCCAGCAGCGCAGGGTTATTGGGCATTCAGTACTTC
CASSAGLLGIQYF
>-|TRBJ1-6|-|TRBV2
TGTGCCAGCAGTGAATCGCGTTATAATTCACCCCTCCACTTT
CASSESRYNSPLHF
>once|TRBJ1-6|-|TRBV6-5
TGTGCCAGCAGTTACTCAGGGTACCCGGGGGCCCTCCACTTT
CASSYSGYPGALHF
>-|TRBJ2-3|TRBD1|TRBV4-1
TGCGCCAGCAGCCAAGGAAGGGGGCAGGGAGATACGCAGTATTTT
CASSQGRGQGDTQYF
>-|TRBJ1-4|-|TRBV9
TGTGCCAGCAGCGTAGGGCAGGGGAGTGAAAAACTGTTTTTT
CASSVGQGSEKLFF
>-|TRBJ2-1|TRBD2|TRBV29-1
TGCAGCGTTGAGATCGGGAGGGTGGATGAGCAGTTCTTC
CSVEIGRVDEQFF
>-|TRBJ1-4|-|TRBV10-3
TGTGCCATCAGCCAGACAGTTGACGAGGAAAAACTGTTTTTT
CAISQTVDEEKLFF